This T cell receptor beta chain was found in a study of regulatory T cells in long-lasting Graves disease (dated by TCRdb to the early 2020s). Regarding the study in general: Patients with newly diagnosed Graves' disease had been on antithyroid drugs for under 3 months. Persistent Graves' disease patients were compared with newly diagnosed Graves' disease patients by peripheral blood TCR sequencing and RNA sequencing. The study was conducted in China and was registered as a clinical trial. A total of roughly 35 samples underwent TCR sequencing: about 13 from persistent and around 20 from newly diagnosed Graves' disease patients.

The CDR3 covers 17 residues, taking in both the cysteine and the phenylalanine. Only the CDR3 portion is preserved as DNA: 51 bases, with reading frame beginning at the first base. From V the trimming removes 5 bases and from J it removes 3 bases, while the gene matches leave 15 bases of the junction unaccounted for. Sequences DFQATT (CDR1) and SNEGSKA (CDR2) are obtained from the germline V gene (reference sequence). General study outcomes and caveats: TRBV28, TRBJ1-2 and TRBJ2-5 were preferentially used in persistent disease, while TRBV20-1 and TRBJ2-1 were favored in newly diagnosed disease. Only peripheral blood was studied, because thyroid tissue, the primary lesion, was inaccessible. The small sample size was acknowledged by the authors as a limitation that may reduce accuracy. Lower TCR Shannon entropy and fewer highly expanded clones were observed in persistent Graves' disease patients than in newly diagnosed patients, which suggested clonal expansion. A larger number of public clonotypes was shared among persistent patients (around 3,000) than among newly diagnosed patients (around 890). Sequencing and analysis were limited to the TCR beta chain.

Read against the paper, the sample's time point label means: newly diagnosed GD, antithyroid drugs for less than 3 months. RNA was extracted from PBMCs in TRIzol for both TCR sequencing and RNA sequencing. The diagnosis of Graves' disease was made according to American Thyroid Association guidelines. Recruitment of patients was carried out at an endocrinology department in Xi'an, China. Each patient gave around 9 milliliters of peripheral blood, collected in an EDTA anticoagulant tube. Ficoll Paque Plus density gradient separation was used to isolate PBMCs, and no further T cell sorting was done. An Agilent 2100 Bioanalyzer and agarose gel were used to check RNA quality, and a NanoDrop 2000 was used to measure RNA concentration. This clonotype turned up a few times. Its antigen remains unidentified. No per-base quality is available; no much larger clone lies one base away. Preparation of the library involved multiplex PCR. Sequencer: Illumina HiSeq 4000. CDR3 regions were amplified by Arm-PCR with iRepertoire HTBI primers to construct TCR beta libraries. Before sequencing, the PCR products went through gel purification. Per the source publication's procedure: A total of around 66 TRBV and 14 TRBJ segments were identified across samples and were used for gene usage analysis of CDR3 amino acid clonotypes. Filtered high-quality paired reads were merged into contigs using COPE and FqMerger. BLAST was used to align contigs to the IMGT TRBV, TRBD and TRBJ reference genes, and CDR3 was defined following IMGT. Highly expanded clones were defined as clonotypes with a frequency above 0.1%. Shannon entropy served as the measure of repertoire diversity, while the Gini coefficient captured V-J evenness. Public clonotypes were defined as clonotypes shared by more than one individual. The raw public reads went through TCRdb reprocessing: fastp at Q25, MiXCR clone calling, in-frame beta chains kept. Here each entry gathers all rows of one CDR3 protein and keeps the most common genes and DNA. In this record, the V and J calls reflect TCRdb's handling and not the investigators' own analysis. In all, the sample holds about 540,000 distinct CDR3 sequences, and 13% of those were seen once. Jointly, the top ten make up 8% to 10% of the sample.

This sample was shared with a second study, whose subject was T cells in Graves' hyperthyroidism and ophthalmopathy. As noted in the second study: Stable Graves' hyperthyroidism was defined as the absence of progression to ophthalmopathy over 18 months of follow-up. The hyperthyroidism patients were between 18 and 65 years old and newly diagnosed, with a disease duration of less than 2 months. Exclusion was applied to patients with uncontrolled infections, other autoimmune diseases, pregnancy or lactation. Diagnoses were established on the basis of clinical symptoms, serum thyroxine and TRAb, thyroid ultrasound, and orbital computed tomography. The first round of RT-PCR for the TCR CDR3 was performed with the HTBI primer set and the Qiagen OneStep RT-PCR kit. Most expanded thyroid clonotypes (frequency above 0.001) were also found in blood, which suggests that blood repertoires may mirror thyroid immune responses. In cross-validation, a model built on a 13 V-J signature told ophthalmopathy apart from stable hyperthyroidism with just under 90% sensitivity and around 84% specificity, and in testing the same model reached 80%/75%. In validation, progression to ophthalmopathy was predicted by the model with almost 71% sensitivity and 72.22% specificity, a median of roughly 6 months before onset. A discovery cohort of approximately 97 patients, about 43 with Graves' ophthalmopathy and about 58 with stable Graves' hyperthyroidism, was used to find distinguishing TCR V-J signatures. An independent validation cohort of under 20 hyperthyroidism patients and 17 patients who later progressed to ophthalmopathy tested prospective prediction of ophthalmopathy. The 100 discovery patients were randomly split 7:3 into training and test sets. Thyroid tissue and blood T-cell repertoires from more than 5 Graves' hyperthyroidism patients were also compared in the study. After sampling, hyperthyroidism patients received methimazole starting at 30 mg daily, and ophthalmopathy patients received high-dose intravenous methylprednisolone. Libraries were constructed in a second round of multiplex PCR, after which size selection and purification were performed. Libraries were sequenced paired-end with 100 bp reads on an Illumina HiSeq2000. SOAPnuke was used to process the raw data, with reads discarded if the reads contained adapters or uncalled bases, had a mean Phred below 15, or lacked an exact constant-primer or identifier match. High-quality paired reads were merged with COPE v1.2.5, and unique nucleotide sequences were defined as clonotypes. MiTCR v1.1 was used to align clonotypes to the IMGT TRBV, TRBD and TRBJ reference segments. Only V-J combinations with frequency above 0.0001, covering about 99% of repertoires, were analysed. The TCS score was defined as F50 (clonal expansion) divided by E x V (chaos), with BLOSUM62-based TCRdist calculated between CDR3 peptides within each V-J. Welch's t-statistics and random forest reduced fewer than 550 V-J features to 10 to 15, which were used in a naive Bayes classifier (R e1071). Sample size was not statistically predetermined, and blinding of investigators to group allocation was not performed. The paper reports TCR Vbeta CDR3 sequencing of approximately 130 peripheral blood samples: around 45 ophthalmopathy, under 80 hyperthyroidism and around 17 progressor patients.

The TCR comes from a man under 40 with Graves disease. Donor details come from another sample of the same person, matched by shared clones. Specimen: peripheral blood mononuclear cells (PBMCs), collected at new diagnosis, from a patient treated with antithyroid drugs. Here the chain combines TRBV20-1 and TRBJ1-5; 8 of the junction bases match TRBD1. The nucleotide sequence is given as TGCAGTGCTGTAATCCAGGACAGGGCGACTCTCAATCAGCCCCAGCATTTT. The encoded protein is CSAVIQDRATLNQPQHF.